A selection of T cell receptor beta chains follows, all from one sample in a study of Graves' ophthalmopathy and Graves' hyperthyroidism. TCRdb redid the calling of the multiplex PCR reads with MiXCR, one entry per CDR3 protein. The data show approximately 150,000 distinct CDR3 sequences, roughly two fifths seen once. The sequenced material came from peripheral blood. The source of these receptors is a man younger than 40 with Graves' ophthalmopathy. Both conserved end residues are part of each CDR3. Rows may omit the clone size; those that give it use once, few, many or a size class.

V	J	size	CDR3
TRBV11-2	TRBJ1-2	many	CASSQNGGVYGYTF
TRBV20-1	TRBJ1-3	-	CSARGRGSGNTIYF
TRBV7-2	TRBJ1-2	many	CASSPGTQPWGYTF
TRBV28	TRBJ2-5	many	CASSFESGQGETQYF
TRBV6-1	TRBJ1-1	-	CASCSGQMITEAFF
TRBV6-1	TRBJ2-4	many	CASAGASTYIQYF
TRBV19	TRBJ1-1	many	CASSIDGVGTEAFF
TRBV7-2	TRBJ1-1	-	CASSLVGMNTEAFF
TRBV6-1	TRBJ1-5	few	CASSAPFRTDQPQHF
TRBV7-3	TRBJ1-1	-	CASSSLKGVLMNTEAFF
TRBV5-1	TRBJ1-2	many	CASSPDPSPADYGYTF
TRBV9	TRBJ1-2	many	CASRDRDSLYGYTF
TRBV30	TRBJ2-7	many	CAWSVTEVYEQYF
TRBV27	TRBJ2-7	many	CASSPRTDTGEQYF
TRBV18	TRBJ2-5	many	CASSPPSREETQYF
TRBV4-1	TRBJ1-2	many	CASSRRDRAHGYTF
TRBV6-5	TRBJ1-1	-	CASSYSSAGMNTEAFF
TRBV6-5	TRBJ2-2	-	CASSFRGGDTGELFF
TRBV18	TRBJ1-1	many	CASSPPTGWTEAFF
TRBV19	TRBJ1-5	many	CASSISRQGYQPQHF
TRBV19	TRBJ2-5	-	CATPEYQETQYF
TRBV28	TRBJ1-5	many	CASSPVFNSNQPQHF
TRBV12-3/TRBV12-4	TRBJ1-2	once	CASSPRTDYGYTF
TRBV6-5	TRBJ1-6	many	CASSYSPGSSSYNSPLHF
TRBV6-5	TRBJ2-5	-	CASSSGGFQETQYF
TRBV6-5	TRBJ1-3	many	CASSYDRFTSGNTIYF
TRBV4-3	TRBJ1-2	many	CASRGGLYGYTF
TRBV30	TRBJ1-2	-	CAAHPPGYTF